The T cell receptor (beta chain) described here comes from a study of identical twins. Study-wide results and limits: It was out-of-frame TCR alpha sharing in monozygotic twins that models underestimated. Invariant MAIT and iNKT cells are populations that could partly confound zero-insertion analyses. Whereas memory repertoires showed no such difference, abundant cord blood beta clonotypes carried fewer insertions.

The authors used template switching to add a universal primer site and gave cDNA unique molecular identifiers. TCRdb fed the 5' RACE reads into MiXCR, producing one record per CDR3 protein. The sample holds hundreds of thousands of distinct CDR3 sequences; about 7.1% are singletons and the top ten take 1.6%. V shed 5 bases and J 3 bases; nucleotides not matched to a gene: 11. The CDR3 consists of 17 residues. The germline CDR1 and CDR2 sequences are SGHRS and YFSETQ. Comment on this clonotype: Antigen specificity is unknown.

The data were also submitted as part of a second study, on yellow fever vaccine responses in identical twins.

The receptor was derived from a woman between 18 and 30 years old in good health. The rearrangement uses TRBV5-1 and TRBJ2-6; 7 bases fit TRBD1. The sequencing input was PBMCs. The CDR3 protein is CASSFRAGGSGANVLTF. CDR3 DNA: TGCGCCAGCAGTTTCCGCGCAGGGGGTAGTGGGGCCAACGTCCTGACTTTC.